Each of the 6 T cell receptor beta chains below was sequenced from the same sample in a study of CD8+ T cells in alopecia areata. Treatment of the sample: oral pan-JAK inhibitor, 5-10 mg twice daily. The sequencing template was cDNA reverse transcribed from extracted RNA. The repertoire was sequenced with immunoSEQ multiplex PCR; TCRdb's copy has only in-frame clones and lacks some. Altogether 200,000 or so clones are present, around two fifths being singletons, with the ten largest covering roughly 2.8%. This sample comprised CD4+ T cells sorted from blood, obtained at approximately week 36, from a patient treated with tofacitinib. All receptors come from a human donor with alopecia areata.

The gene calls are TRBV29-1 and TRBJ2-7; tentatively, D is TRBD2 (5 bases). V dropped 4 bases and J dropped 6 bases, with 16 bases sitting between them. The germline gives CDR1 SQVTM, CDR2 ANQGSEA. CDR3 length equals 13 residues. The DNA of the CDR3 is TGCAGCGTTGGCTCCCGGGTAGGAGGCGAGCAGTACTTC. It yields the protein CSVGSRVGGEQYF.

The genes are TRBV7-2 and TRBJ2-1, with 13 bases identical to TRBD2. Germline assignment: CDR1 SGHTA and CDR2 FQGNSA. CDR3 length: 16 amino acids. The V gene end was trimmed by 5 bases and the J gene end by 8 bases; junction bases not matched to a gene: 9. The CDR3 bases are TGTGCCAGCAGCCCCCTAGGGACTAGCGGGAATTATGAGCAGTTCTTC. Protein sequence: CASSPLGTSGNYEQFF.

This clone was found once. The rearrangement uses TRBV6-5 and TRBJ1-2; no reliable D call. The CDR3 runs 11 residues. V was cut by 2 bases and J by 2 bases, with 0 bases left in between. Germline V gene sequence: CDR1 MNHEY, CDR2 SVGAGI. The CDR3 sequence is CASSYNYGYTF. CDR3 bases: TGTGCCAGCAGTTACAACTATGGCTACACCTTC.

This chain uses TRBV30 with TRBJ2-7, with D unclear. Trimming shortened V by 1 base and J by 3 bases, and 16 bases separated the two germline ends. In germline, CDR1 is GTSNPN, CDR2 SVGIG (reference sequence). CDR3 size: 15 residues. CDR3 region: CAWSAPKLGRYEQYF. The DNA of the CDR3 is TGTGCCTGGAGTGCCCCTAAACTGGGTCGCTACGAGCAGTACTTC.

In the case of this clone: This is likely an artifact of a read error, given a far larger clone one base away. This chain connects TRBV6-5 to TRBJ2-3; D tentatively reads TRBD1 or TRBD2 (5 bases each). Germline V lookup: CDR1 MNHEY, CDR2 SVGAGI. V lost 5 bases, J lost 2 bases, and 8 bases lay in between. This CDR3 is 13 amino acids long. The CDR3 region is CASSPGTTDTQYF. The CDR3 region has the DNA TGTGCCAGCAGTCCCGGGACCACAGATACGCAGTATTTT.

The rearrangement uses TRBV30 and TRBJ1-4; D is unclear. The CDR3 contains 14 residues. CDR1 is GTSNPN and CDR2 is SVGIG in the germline V gene (reference sequence). Between the trimmed V and J ends, which lost 0 bases and 1 base, there was a span of 6 bases. CDR3 in amino acids: CAWSVSRTNEKLFF. The CDR3 DNA sequence: TGTGCCTGGAGTGTGAGCAGAACTAATGAAAAACTGTTTTTT. The variable domain in full, with the rest retrieved from reference TRBV30 and TRBJ1-4, is SQTIHQWPATLVQPVGSPLSLECTVEGTSNPNLYWYRQAAGRGLQLLFYSVGIGQISSEVPQNLSASRPQDRQFILSSKKLLLSDSGFYLCAWSVSRTNEKLFFGSGTQLSVL.